This record concerns one T cell receptor beta chain sequence. Its antigen target is currently unknown. No much larger clonotype is one base removed from it; base qualities were not supplied. This entry comes from a study of OX40 agonist ivuxolimab in advanced cancers. Background for the entire study: Ivuxolimab, which targeted the costimulatory receptor OX40 (CD134), was an agonistic, fully human IgG2 monoclonal antibody. Intravenous ivuxolimab was administered to patients every 2 weeks at six dose levels: 0.01, 0.1, 0.3, 1.5, 3 and 10 mg/kg. Of the roughly 50 dose-escalation patients, hepatocellular carcinoma was present in about 20, melanoma in approximately 15, renal cell carcinoma in 9 and head and neck cancer in 9. Partial responses occurred in three dose-escalation patients: two with cutaneous melanoma and one with hepatocellular carcinoma. Peripheral TCRbeta sequencing was intended to test whether TCR sequence diversity was altered and clonal T-cell expansion was caused by ivuxolimab. Patients were allowed to have had prior anti-PD-1, anti-PD-L1 or anti-CTLA-4 therapy, and around 41% of the dose-escalation patients had previously received checkpoint inhibitors. The paper reports the monotherapy dose-escalation portion (N = 52 patients) of the phase I ivuxolimab trial. The dose-escalation cohort was roughly 80% male with a mean age of around 62 years, ranging from 23 to 79. The study at large found these results: In the 0.1-3.0 mg/kg groups, partial responders had among the lowest normalized peripheral clonal expansion, particularly in CD8+ T cells. After ivuxolimab, CD8+ T cells had more expanded clones than CD4+ T cells on average. At doses of 0.1 to 3.0 mg/kg, clonal expansion of both CD4+ and CD8+ T cells in blood was seen between baseline and week 6. Low levels of normalized T-cell clonal expansion were also seen in some nonresponding patients. Which antigens the clonally expanded peripheral T cells were specific for was not determined.

At the junction V is shortened by 1 base and J by 7 bases; bases outside the gene matches: 8. The CDR3 starts with the cysteine, ends with the phenylalanine, and has 16 residues. Only the CDR3 part of the read is kept: 48 bases, read in frame from the first base. CDR1 MGHRA and CDR2 YSYEKL are derived from the germline V gene. Patients with a history of autoimmune disease or receiving systemic immunosuppression were excluded from the trial. Peripheral blood for TCR sequencing was drawn from every dose cohort at baseline, at cycle 4 day 1 and at cycle 7 day 1. The samples were drawn from a first-in-human, open-label, multicenter phase I dose-escalation trial of ivuxolimab. Adults with locally advanced or metastatic melanoma, renal cell carcinoma, hepatocellular carcinoma or head and neck squamous cell carcinoma were enrolled in the trial. Before TCR sequencing, CD4+ T cells and CD8+ T cells from peripheral blood were sorted into separate populations.

Genomic DNA was isolated from the sorted cells so that the TCRbeta CDR3 region could be sequenced. The immunoSEQ Assay was used for sequencing of TCRbeta CDR3 regions. TCRdb holds this immuneACCESS table with in-frame rearrangements only. Some clones are missing; in checked studies, unresolved V genes explain under half, and the rest has no known cause. In all, the sample holds 5,000 to 6,000 clones, and 85% to 90% of those were seen once. The ten largest clones add up to less than 40% of the sample. This TCR came from an adult with an advanced solid tumor such as melanoma, head and neck, liver or kidney cancer. The sequence links TRBV4-1 to TRBJ1-2, and 11 junction bases match TRBD1. The sample in question was CD4+ or CD8+ T cells sorted from blood, obtained in a trial of the OX40 agonist ivuxolimab. The sequenced DNA: TGCGCCAGCAGCCAAGTTCTCGGACAGGGGGCGCTTGGCTACACCTTC. Its coded protein is CASSQVLGQGALGYTF.